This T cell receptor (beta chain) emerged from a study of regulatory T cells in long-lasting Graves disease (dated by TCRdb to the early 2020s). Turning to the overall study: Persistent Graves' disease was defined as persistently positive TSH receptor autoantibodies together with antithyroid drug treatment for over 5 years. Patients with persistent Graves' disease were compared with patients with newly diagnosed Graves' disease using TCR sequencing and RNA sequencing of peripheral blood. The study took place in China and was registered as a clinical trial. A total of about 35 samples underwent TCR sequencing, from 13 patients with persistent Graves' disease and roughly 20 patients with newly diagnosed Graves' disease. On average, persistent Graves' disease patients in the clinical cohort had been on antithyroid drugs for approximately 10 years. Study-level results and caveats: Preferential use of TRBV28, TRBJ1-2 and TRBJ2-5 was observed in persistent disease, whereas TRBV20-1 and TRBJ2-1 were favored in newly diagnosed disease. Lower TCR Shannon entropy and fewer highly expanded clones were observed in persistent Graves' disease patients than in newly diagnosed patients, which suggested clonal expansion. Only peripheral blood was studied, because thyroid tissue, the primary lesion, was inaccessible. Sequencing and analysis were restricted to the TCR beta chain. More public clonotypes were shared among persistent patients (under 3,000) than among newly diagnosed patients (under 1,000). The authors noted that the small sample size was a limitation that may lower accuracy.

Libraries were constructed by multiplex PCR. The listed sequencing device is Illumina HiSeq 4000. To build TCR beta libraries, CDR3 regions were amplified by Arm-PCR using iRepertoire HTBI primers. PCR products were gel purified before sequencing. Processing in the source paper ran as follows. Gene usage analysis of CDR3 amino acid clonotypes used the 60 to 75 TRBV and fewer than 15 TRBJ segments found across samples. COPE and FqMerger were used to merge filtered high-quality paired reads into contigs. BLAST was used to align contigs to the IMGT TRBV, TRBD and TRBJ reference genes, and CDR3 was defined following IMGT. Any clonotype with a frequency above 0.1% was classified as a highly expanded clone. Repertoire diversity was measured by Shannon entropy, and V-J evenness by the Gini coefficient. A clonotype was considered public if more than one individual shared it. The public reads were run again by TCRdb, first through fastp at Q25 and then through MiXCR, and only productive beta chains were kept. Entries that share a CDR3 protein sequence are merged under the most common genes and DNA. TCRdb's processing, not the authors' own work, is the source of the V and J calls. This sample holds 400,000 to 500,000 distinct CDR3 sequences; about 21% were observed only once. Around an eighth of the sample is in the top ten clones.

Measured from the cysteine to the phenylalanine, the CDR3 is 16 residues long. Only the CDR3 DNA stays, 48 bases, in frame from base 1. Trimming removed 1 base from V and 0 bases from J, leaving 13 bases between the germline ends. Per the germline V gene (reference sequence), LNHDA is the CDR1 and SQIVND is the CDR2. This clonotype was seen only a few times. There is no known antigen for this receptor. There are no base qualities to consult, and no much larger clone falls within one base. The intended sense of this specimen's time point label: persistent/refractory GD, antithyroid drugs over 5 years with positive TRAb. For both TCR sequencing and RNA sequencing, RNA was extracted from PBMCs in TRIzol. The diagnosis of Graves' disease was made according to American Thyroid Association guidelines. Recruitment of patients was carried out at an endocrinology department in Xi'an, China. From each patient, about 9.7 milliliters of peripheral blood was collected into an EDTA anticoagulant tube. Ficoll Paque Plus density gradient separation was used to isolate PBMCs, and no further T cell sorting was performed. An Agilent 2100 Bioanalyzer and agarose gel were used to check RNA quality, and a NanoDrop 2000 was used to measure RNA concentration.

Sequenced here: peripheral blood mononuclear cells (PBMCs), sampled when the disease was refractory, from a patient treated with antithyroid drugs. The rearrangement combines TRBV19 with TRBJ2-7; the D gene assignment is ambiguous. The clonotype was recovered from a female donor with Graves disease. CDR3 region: CASSIARTLSSYEQYF. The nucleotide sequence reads TGTGCCAGTAGTATAGCACGCACTTTGAGCTCCTACGAGCAGTACTTC.